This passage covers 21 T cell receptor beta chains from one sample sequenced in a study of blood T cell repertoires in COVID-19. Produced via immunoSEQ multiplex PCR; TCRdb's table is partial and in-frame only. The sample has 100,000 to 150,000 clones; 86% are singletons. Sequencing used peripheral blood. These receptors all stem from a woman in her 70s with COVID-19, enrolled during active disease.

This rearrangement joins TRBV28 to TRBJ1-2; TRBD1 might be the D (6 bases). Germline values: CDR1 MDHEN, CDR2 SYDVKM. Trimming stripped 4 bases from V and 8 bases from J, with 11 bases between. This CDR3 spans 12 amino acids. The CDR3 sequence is CASSYRVGGYTF. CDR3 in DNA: TGTGCCAGCAGTTACAGGGTGGGGGGCTACACCTTC.

CDR3 coding DNA: TGTGCCAGCAGCTTTCCGACAGTATCCGAAGAGACCCAGTACTTC. This codes for CASSFPTVSEETQYF. The genes are TRBV11-2 and TRBJ2-5, with D possibly being TRBD1 (5 bases). Germline assignment: CDR1 SGHAT and CDR2 FQNNGV. This CDR3 spans 15 amino acids. The V end was cut by 3 bases, the J end by 3 bases, with 14 bases between.

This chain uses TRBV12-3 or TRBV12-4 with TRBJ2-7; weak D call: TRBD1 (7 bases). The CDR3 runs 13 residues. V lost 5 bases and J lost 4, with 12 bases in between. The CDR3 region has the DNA TGTGCCAGCAGTATCCAGGGGGGTTACGAGCAGTACTTC. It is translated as CASSIQGGYEQYF.

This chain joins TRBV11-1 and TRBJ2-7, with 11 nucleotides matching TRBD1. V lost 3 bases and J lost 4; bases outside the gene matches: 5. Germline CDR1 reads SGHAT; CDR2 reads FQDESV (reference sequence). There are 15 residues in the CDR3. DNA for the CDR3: TGTGCCAGCAGCTTCGGACAGGGGGCAGGTTACGAGCAGTACTTC. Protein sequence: CASSFGQGAGYEQYF.

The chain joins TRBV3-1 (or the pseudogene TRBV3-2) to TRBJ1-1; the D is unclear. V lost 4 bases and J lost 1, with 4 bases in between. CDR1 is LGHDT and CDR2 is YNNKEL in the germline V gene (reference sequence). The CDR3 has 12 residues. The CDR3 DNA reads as TGTGCCAGCAGCCGGGCGAACACTGAAGCTTTCTTT. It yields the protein CASSRANTEAFF.

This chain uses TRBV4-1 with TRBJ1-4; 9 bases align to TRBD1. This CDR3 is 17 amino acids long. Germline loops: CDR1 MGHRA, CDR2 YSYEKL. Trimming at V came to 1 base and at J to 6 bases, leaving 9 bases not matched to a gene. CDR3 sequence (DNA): TGCGCCAGCAGCCAAGTGATAACAGGGGGCTCGGATGAAAAACTGTTTTTT. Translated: CASSQVITGGSDEKLFF.

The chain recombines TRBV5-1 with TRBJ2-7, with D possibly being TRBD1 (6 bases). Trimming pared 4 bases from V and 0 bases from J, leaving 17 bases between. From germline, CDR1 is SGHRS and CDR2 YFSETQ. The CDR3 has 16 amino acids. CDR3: CASSQSHQTGSYEQYF. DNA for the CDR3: TGCGCCAGCAGCCAAAGCCACCAGACAGGCTCCTACGAGCAGTACTTC. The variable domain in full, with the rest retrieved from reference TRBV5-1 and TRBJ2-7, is KAGVTQTPRYLIKTRGQQVTLSCSPISGHRSVSWYQQTPGQGLQFLFEYFSETQRNKGNFPGRFSGRQFSNSRSEMNVSTLELGDSALYLCASSQSHQTGSYEQYFGPGTRLTVT.

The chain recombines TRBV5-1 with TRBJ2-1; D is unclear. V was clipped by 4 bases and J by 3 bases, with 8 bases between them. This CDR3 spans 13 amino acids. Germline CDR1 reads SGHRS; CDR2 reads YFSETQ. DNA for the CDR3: TGCGCCAGCAGCCGTCTAGACTACAATGAGCAGTTCTTC. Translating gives CASSRLDYNEQFF.

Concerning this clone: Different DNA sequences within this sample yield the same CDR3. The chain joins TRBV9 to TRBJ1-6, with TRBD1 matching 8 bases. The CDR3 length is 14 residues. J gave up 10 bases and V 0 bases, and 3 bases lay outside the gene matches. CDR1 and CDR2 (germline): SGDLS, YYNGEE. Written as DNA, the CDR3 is TGTGCCAGCAGCGTAGCAGGGGGCGGGTCACCCCTCCACTTT. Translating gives CASSVAGGGSPLHF.

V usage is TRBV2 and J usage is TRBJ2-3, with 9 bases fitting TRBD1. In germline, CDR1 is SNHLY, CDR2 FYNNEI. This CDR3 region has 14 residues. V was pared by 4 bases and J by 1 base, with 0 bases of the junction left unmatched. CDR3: CASSGTGGTDTQYF. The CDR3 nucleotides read TGTGCCAGCAGTGGGACAGGGGGCACAGATACGCAGTATTTT.

The CDR3 DNA sequence: TGTGCCAGCAGTTGGCCGGGACTCGGCAATAGAAATCAGCCCCAGCATTTT. This gives the protein CASSWPGLGNRNQPQHF. V usage is TRBV28 and J usage is TRBJ1-5, with D possibly being TRBD1 (5 bases). Trimming took 4 bases from V and 4 from J, leaving 20 bases between them. CDR3 length: 17 amino acids. Germline V gene lookup returns CDR1 MDHEN and CDR2 SYDVKM.

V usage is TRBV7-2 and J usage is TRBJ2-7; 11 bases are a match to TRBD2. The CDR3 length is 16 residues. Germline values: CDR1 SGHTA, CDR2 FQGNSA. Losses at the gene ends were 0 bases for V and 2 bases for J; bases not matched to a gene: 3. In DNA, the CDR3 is TGTGCCAGCAGCTTAGCGGCACTAGCGGGGGCCTACGAGCAGTACTTC. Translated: CASSLAALAGAYEQYF.

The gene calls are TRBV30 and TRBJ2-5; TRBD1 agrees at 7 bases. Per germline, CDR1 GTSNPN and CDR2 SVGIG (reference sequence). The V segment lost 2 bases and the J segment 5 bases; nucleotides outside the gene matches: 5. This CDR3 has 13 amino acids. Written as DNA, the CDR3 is TGTGCCTGGAGTACGCAGGGACAGGAGACCCAGTACTTC. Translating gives CAWSTQGQETQYF. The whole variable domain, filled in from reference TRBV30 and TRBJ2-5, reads SQTIHQWPATLVQPVGSPLSLECTVEGTSNPNLYWYRQAAGRGLQLLFYSVGIGQISSEVPQNLSASRPQDRQFILSSKKLLLSDSGFYLCAWSTQGQETQYFGPGTRLLVL.

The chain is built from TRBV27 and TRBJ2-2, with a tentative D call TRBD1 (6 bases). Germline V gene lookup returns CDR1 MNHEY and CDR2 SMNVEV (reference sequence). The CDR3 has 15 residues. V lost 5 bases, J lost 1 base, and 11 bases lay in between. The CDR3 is CASSQTGQNTGELFF. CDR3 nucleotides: TGTGCCAGCAGTCAGACGGGACAGAACACCGGGGAGCTGTTTTTT.

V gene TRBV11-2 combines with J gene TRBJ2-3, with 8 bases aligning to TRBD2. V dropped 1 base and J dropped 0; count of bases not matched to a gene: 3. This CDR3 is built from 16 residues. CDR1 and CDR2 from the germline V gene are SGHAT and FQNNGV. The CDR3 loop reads CASSLAERGSTDTQYF. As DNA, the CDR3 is TGTGCCAGCAGCTTAGCGGAGCGGGGGAGCACAGATACGCAGTATTTT.

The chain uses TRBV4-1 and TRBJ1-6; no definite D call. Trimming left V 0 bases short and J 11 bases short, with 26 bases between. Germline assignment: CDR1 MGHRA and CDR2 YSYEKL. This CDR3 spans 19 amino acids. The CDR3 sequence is CASSQDRAWGRGAIPPLHF. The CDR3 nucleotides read TGCGCCAGCAGCCAAGATCGGGCTTGGGGTCGGGGAGCGATTCCACCCCTCCACTTT.

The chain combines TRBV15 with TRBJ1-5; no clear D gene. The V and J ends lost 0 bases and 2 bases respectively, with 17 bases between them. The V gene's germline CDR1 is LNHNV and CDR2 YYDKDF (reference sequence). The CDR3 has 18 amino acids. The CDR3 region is CATSRDAPPHPGNQPQHF. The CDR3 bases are TGTGCCACCAGCAGAGATGCCCCCCCTCATCCGGGCAATCAGCCCCAGCATTTT.

The CDR3 DNA reads as TGTGCCAGCAGCTTGATGGGGGCAGCCAACACTGAAGCTTTCTTT. This gives the protein CASSLMGAANTEAFF. The rearrangement uses TRBV5-5 and TRBJ1-1; possible D gene TRBD1, 6 bases. V lost 1 base, J lost 2 bases, and 12 bases lay in between. Germline assignment: CDR1 SGHKS and CDR2 YYEKEE (reference sequence). CDR3 size: 15 residues.

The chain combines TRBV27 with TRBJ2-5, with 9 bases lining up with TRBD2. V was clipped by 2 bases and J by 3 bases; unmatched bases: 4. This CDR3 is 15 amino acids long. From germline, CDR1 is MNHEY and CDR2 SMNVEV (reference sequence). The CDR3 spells CASSLSGGSKETQYF. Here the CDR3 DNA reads TGTGCCAGCAGTTTAAGCGGGGGGTCTAAAGAGACCCAGTACTTC.

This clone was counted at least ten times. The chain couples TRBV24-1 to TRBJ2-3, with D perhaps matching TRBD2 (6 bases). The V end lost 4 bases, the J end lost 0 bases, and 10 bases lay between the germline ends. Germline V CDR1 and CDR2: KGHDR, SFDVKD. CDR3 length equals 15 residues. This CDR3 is CATSELSGSTDTQYF. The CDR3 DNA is TGTGCCACCAGTGAGCTTAGCGGTAGCACAGATACGCAGTATTTT.

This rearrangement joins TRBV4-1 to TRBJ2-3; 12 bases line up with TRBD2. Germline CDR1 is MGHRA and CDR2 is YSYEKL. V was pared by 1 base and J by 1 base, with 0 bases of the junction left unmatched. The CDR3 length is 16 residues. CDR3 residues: CASSQGTSGGTDTQYF. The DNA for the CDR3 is TGCGCCAGCAGCCAAGGGACTAGCGGGGGCACAGATACGCAGTATTTT.